This T cell receptor (beta chain) emerged from a study of blood T cell repertoires in COVID-19. Turning to the study itself: The study drew acute and convalescent COVID-19 samples from the United States, Italy and Spain.

CDR3 length: 18 residues. V shed 7 bases and J 4 bases; nucleotides not matched to a gene: 11. The V gene's germline CDR1 is SGHRS and CDR2 YFSETQ. Some clones are missing from TCRdb's copy, which holds only in-frame ones; the method was immunoSEQ multiplex PCR. This sample carries approximately 280,000 clones, 70% to 85% of them seen once, and the ten largest clones take roughly 1.6%. The sequenced sample consisted of peripheral blood. The V call is TRBV5-1, the J call TRBJ2-6; 13 bases map to TRBD2. The sequence derives from a human donor with COVID-19, enrolled during active disease. The donor label of this sample is uncertain. The CDR3 loop reads CASYPPGLAGPGANVLTF. CDR3 DNA sequence: TGCGCCAGCTATCCTCCGGGACTAGCGGGACCCGGGGCCAACGTCCTGACTTTC.